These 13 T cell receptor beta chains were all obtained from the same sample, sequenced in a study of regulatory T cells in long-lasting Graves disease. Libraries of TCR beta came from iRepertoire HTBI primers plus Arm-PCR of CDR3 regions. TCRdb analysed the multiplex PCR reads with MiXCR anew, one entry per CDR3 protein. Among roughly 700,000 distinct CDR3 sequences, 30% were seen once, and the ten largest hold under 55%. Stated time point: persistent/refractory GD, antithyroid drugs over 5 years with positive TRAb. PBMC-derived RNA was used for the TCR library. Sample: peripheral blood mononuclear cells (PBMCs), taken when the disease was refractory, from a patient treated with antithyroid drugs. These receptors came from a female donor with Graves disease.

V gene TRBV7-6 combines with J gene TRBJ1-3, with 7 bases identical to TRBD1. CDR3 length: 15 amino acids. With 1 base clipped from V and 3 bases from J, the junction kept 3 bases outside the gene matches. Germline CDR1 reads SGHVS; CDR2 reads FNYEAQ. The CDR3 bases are TGTGCCAGCAGCTTAGTACAGGGGTTTGGAAACACCATATATTTT. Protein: CASSLVQGFGNTIYF.

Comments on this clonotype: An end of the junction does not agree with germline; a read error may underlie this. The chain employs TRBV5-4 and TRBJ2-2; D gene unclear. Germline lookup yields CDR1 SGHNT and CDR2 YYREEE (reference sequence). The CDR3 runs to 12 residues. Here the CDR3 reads CASSLNNGELFF. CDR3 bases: TGTGCCAGCAGCTTGAACAACGGGGAGCTGTTTTTT.

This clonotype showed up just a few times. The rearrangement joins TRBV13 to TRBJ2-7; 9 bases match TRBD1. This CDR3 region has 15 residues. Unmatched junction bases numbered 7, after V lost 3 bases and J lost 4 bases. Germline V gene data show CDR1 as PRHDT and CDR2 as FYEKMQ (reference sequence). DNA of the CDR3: TGTGCCAGCAGCTTCCTGGGACAGGGTAATTACGAGCAGTACTTC. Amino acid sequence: CASSFLGQGNYEQYF.

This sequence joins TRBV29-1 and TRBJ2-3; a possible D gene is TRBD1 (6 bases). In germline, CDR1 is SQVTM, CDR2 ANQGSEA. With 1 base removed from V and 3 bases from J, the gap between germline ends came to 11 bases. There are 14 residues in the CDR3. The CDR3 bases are TGCAGCGTTGAAGTACGGACAGAGACAGATACGCAGTATTTT. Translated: CSVEVRTETDTQYF.

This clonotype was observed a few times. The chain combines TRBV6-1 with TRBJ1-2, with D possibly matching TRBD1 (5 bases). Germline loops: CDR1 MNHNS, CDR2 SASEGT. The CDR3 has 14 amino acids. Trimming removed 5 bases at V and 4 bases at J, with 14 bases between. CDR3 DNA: TGTGCCAGCAGTCGGGACGGGTCGGGCTATGGCTACACCTTC. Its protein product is CASSRDGSGYGYTF.

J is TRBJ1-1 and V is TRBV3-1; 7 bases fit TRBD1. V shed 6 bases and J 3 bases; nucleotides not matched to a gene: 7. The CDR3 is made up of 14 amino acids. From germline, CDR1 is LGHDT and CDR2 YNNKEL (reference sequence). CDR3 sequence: CASRRTGRDTEAFF. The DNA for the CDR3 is TGTGCCAGCAGACGGACAGGTCGGGACACTGAAGCTTTCTTT.

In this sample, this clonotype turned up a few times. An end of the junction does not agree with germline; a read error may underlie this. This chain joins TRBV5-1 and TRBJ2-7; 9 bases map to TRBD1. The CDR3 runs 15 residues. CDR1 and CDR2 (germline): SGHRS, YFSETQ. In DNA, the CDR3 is TGTGCCAGCAGCTTGGGACAGGGACCAAACTACGAGCAGTACTTC. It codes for CASSLGQGPNYEQYF.

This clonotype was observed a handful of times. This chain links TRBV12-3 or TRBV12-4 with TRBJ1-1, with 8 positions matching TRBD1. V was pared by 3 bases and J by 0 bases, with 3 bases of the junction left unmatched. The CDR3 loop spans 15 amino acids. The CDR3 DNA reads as TGTGCCAGCAGTTTCAGGGGGCGCATGAACACTGAAGCTTTCTTT. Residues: CASSFRGRMNTEAFF.

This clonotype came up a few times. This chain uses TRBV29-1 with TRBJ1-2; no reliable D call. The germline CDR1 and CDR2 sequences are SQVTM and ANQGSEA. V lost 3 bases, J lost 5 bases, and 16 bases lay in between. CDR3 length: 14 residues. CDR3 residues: CSVDSLPEDYGYTF. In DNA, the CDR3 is TGCAGCGTTGACTCCCTTCCGGAGGATTATGGCTACACCTTC.

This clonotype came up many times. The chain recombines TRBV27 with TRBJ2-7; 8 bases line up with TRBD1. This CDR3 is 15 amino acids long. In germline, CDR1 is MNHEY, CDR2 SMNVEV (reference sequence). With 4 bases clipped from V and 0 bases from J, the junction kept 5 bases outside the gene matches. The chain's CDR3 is CASSWTGRNSYEQYF. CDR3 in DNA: TGTGCCAGCAGTTGGACAGGGCGTAACTCCTACGAGCAGTACTTC.

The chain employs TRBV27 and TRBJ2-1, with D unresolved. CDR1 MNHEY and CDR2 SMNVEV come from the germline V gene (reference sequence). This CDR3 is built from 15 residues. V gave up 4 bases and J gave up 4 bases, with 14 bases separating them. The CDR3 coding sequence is TGTGCCAGCAGTTACGAAACAACGCAATACAATGAGCAGTTCTTC. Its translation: CASSYETTQYNEQFF.

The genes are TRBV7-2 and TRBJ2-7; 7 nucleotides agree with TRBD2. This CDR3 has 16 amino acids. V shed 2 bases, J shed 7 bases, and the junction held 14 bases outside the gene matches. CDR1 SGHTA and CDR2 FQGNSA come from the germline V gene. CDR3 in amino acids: CASSLTWREIGREQYF. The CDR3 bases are TGTGCCAGCAGCTTAACATGGCGGGAGATTGGTCGGGAGCAGTACTTC.

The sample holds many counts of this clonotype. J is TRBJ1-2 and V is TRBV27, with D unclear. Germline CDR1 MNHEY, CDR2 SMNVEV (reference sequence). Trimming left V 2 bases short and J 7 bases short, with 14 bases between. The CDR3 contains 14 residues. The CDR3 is CASSLAEGVGGYTF. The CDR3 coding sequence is TGTGCCAGCAGTTTAGCAGAGGGAGTAGGTGGCTACACCTTC.